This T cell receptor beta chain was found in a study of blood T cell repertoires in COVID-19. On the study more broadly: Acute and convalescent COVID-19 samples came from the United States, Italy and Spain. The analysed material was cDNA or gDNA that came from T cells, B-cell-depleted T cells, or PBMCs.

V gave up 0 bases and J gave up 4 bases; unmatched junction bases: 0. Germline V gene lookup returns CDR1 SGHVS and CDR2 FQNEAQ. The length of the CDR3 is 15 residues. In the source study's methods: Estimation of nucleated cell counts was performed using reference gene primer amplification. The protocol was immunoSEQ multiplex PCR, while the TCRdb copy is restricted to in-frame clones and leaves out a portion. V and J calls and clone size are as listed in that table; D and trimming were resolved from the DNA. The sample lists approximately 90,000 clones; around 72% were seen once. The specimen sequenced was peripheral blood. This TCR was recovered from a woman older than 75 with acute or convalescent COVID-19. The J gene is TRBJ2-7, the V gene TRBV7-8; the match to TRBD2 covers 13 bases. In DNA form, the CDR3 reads TGTGCCAGCAGCTTAGCACTAGCGGGGGGGTACGAGCAGTACTTC. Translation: CASSLALAGGYEQYF.